This T cell receptor beta chain was found in a study of response to subunit inactivated influenza vaccine. This clonotype was counted many times. Its antigen is not identified. The germline V and J ends were trimmed by 4 bases and 3 bases, with 10 bases remaining between them. In germline, CDR1 is SGHVS, CDR2 FQNEAQ. CDR3 length equals 15 residues. The study, taken as a whole, reports: That few new T cells are recruited by each seasonal influenza vaccination was the authors' suggestion.

TCRdb ran MiXCR on the RT-PCR reads and lists one entry per CDR3 protein. The repertoire consists of around 760,000 distinct CDR3 sequences, with approximately 14% occurring once and the leading ten covering 5.5% to 7%. V usage is TRBV7-8 and J usage is TRBJ1-6; tentatively, D is TRBD1 (5 bases). This sequence originates from a man between 50 and 59 years old who received an inactivated influenza vaccine. The sequences come from PBMCs from blood, collected approximately 15 days before vaccination. The CDR3 DNA reads TGTGCCAGCAGCTCGACAGTCCTCTATAATTCACCCCTCCACTTT. It translates to CASSSTVLYNSPLHF.